These 2 T cell receptor beta chains share one sample of origin, sequenced in a study of cytotoxic CD8 clonotypes in ibrutinib-treated CLL. Profiled with immunoSEQ multiplex PCR; TCRdb holds only in-frame clones, not every one. The table includes approximately 320,000 clones, 67% detected once. This sample comprised PBMCs, obtained after 36 months of ibrutinib treatment. All receptors derive from a human donor with chronic lymphocytic leukemia.

The V call is TRBV11-1, the J call TRBJ1-2; D possibly corresponds to TRBD1 (5 bases). Germline V lookup: CDR1 SGHAT, CDR2 FQDESV (reference sequence). The CDR3 loop spans 13 amino acids. Between the trimmed V and J ends, which lost 6 bases and 2 bases, there was a span of 10 bases. CDR3 region: CASSRQQNYGYTF. The CDR3 DNA reads TGTGCCAGCAGTCGACAGCAGAACTATGGCTACACCTTC.

The V and J genes are TRBV4-1 and TRBJ1-2; unclear D gene. Trimming removed 0 bases at V and 7 bases at J, with 15 bases between. Germline CDR1 is MGHRA and CDR2 is YSYEKL. This CDR3 has 15 amino acids. CDR3 protein: CASSQEQSPLFGYTF. In DNA, the CDR3 is TGCGCCAGCAGCCAAGAGCAGAGCCCTCTTTTTGGCTACACCTTC.